This T cell receptor beta chain was profiled in a study of T-cell memory formation after mild COVID-19. Study background: TCR clusters largely stayed donor specific.

Barcoded TCR alpha and TCR beta cDNA libraries with UMIs came from 5'RACE using constant-segment primers. MiXCR, applied by TCRdb to the 5' RACE reads, yields one record per CDR3 protein. Seen here are 130,000 to 150,000 distinct CDR3 sequences, about 19% observed once, and the top ten hold over 2%. The CDR3 has 13 amino acids. Per the germline V gene, CDR1 is DFQATT and CDR2 is SNEGSKA (reference sequence). The V gene lost 1 base and the J gene lost 9 bases, with 15 bases spanning the gap. This clonotype was sampled from an adult woman who had mild COVID-19 (a few samples of this study predate the infection). Cell type and time point are not known. The V and J genes are TRBV20-1 and TRBJ2-5, with D perhaps matching TRBD1 (5 bases). The sequenced sample consisted of PBMCs or a T cell subset sorted from them (not recorded which). CDR3 sequence reads: CSARVAGFEAQYF. The CDR3 DNA reads TGCAGTGCTAGAGTGGCAGGGTTCGAGGCCCAGTACTTC.